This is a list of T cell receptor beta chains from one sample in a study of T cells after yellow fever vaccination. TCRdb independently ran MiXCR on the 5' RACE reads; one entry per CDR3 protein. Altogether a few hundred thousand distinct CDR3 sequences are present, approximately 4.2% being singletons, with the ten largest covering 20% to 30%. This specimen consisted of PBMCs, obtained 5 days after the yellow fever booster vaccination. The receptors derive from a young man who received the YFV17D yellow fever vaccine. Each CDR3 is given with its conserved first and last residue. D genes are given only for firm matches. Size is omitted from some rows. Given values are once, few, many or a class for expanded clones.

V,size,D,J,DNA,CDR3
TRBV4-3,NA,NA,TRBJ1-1,TGCGCCAGCAGCCAACGAGGACCGATGAACACTGAAGCTTTCTTT,CASSQRGPMNTEAFF
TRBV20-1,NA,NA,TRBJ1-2,TGCAGTGCTCGAACCCGAAGAACAGGGCTTGGAAACTATGGCTACACCTTC,CSARTRRTGLGNYGYTF
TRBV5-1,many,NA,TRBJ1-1,TGCGCCAGCAGCTTGGATGGGACACCTTGGGCGGAAGCTTTCTTT,CASSLDGTPWAEAFF
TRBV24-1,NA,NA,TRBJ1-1,TGTGCCACCAGTGATTTGGATACCGGGGGCGCAAAGAGTTTCATTTACACTGAAGCTTTCTTT,CATSDLDTGGAKSFIYTEAFF
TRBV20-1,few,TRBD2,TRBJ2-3,TGCAGTCTGTCCACTAGCGAAAATACGCAGTATTTT,CSLSTSENTQYF
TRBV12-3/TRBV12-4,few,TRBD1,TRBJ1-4,TGTGCCAGCAGTCAACAGGGGACAGCACCTAATGAAAAACTGTTTTTT,CASSQQGTAPNEKLFF
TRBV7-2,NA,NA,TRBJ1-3,TGTGCCAGCAGCTTAGATACGTTAAGCTCTGGAAACACCATATATTTT,CASSLDTLSSGNTIYF
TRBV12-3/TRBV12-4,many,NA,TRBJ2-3,TGTGCCAGCAGTTTAGCGGAGGGAGATACGCAGTATTTT,CASSLAEGDTQYF
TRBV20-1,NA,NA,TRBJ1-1,TGCAGTGCTAGACGGGACGTTAACACTGAAGCTTTCTTT,CSARRDVNTEAFF
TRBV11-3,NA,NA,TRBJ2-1,TGTGCCAGCAGCTCTTCGGGGGCTGCGAACAATGAGCAGTTCTTC,CASSSSGAANNEQFF
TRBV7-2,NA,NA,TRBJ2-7,TGTGCCAGCAGCGCCCAGGGACCCGAGCAGTACTTC,CASSAQGPEQYF
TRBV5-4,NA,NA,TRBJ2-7,TGTGCCAGCAGCTTGAGTAGGTGGGGCTCGCCCTACGAGCAGTACTTC,CASSLSRWGSPYEQYF
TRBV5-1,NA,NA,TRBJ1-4,TGCGCCAGCAGCGATCCACAGGGTTACAATGAAAAACTGTTTTTT,CASSDPQGYNEKLFF
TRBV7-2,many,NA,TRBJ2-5,TGTGCCAGCAGCTTAGTAAGGAAAGAGACCCAGTACTTC,CASSLVRKETQYF
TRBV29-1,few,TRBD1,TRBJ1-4,TGCAGCGTGGCGACAGGGGTTCACATGAAACTGTTTTTT,CSVATGVHMKLFF
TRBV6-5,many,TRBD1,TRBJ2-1,TGTGCCAGCAGCCCGGGACAGGGGGCGAGACACAATGAGCAGTTCTTC,CASSPGQGARHNEQFF
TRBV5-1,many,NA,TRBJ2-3,TGCGCCAGCAGCTTGGGACAGAGTAACACAGATACGCAGTATTTT,CASSLGQSNTDTQYF
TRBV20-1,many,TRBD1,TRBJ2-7,TGCAGTGCTAGAGAAGCCGGGACAGGGATTTACGAGCAGTACTTC,CSAREAGTGIYEQYF
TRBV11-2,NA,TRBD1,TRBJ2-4,TGTGCCAGCAGCTTATCCCAGGACAGGGGTCGGAACATTCAGTACTTC,CASSLSQDRGRNIQYF
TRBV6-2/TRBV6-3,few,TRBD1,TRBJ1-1,TGTGCCAGCAGTCTGGACCTGAACGGGGGACAGCAGAACACTGAAGCTTTCTTT,CASSLDLNGGQQNTEAFF
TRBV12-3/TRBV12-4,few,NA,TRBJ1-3,TGTGCCAGCAGTTTCCCCGGGGGCGGGAACACCATATATTTT,CASSFPGGGNTIYF
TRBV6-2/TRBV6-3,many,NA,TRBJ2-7,TGTGCCAGCAAGGGGACCTCAACCCTCCACGAGCAGTACTTC,CASKGTSTLHEQYF
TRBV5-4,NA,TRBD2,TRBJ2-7,TGTGCCAGCAGCTTGGGGGCACTGGGGACTAGCGGGGGTGAGCAGTACTTC,CASSLGALGTSGGEQYF
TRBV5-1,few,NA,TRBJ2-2,TGCGCCAGCAGCTTAGAATGGACCGTTACCGGGGAGCTGTTTTTT,CASSLEWTVTGELFF
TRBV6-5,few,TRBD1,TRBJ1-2,TGTGCCAGCAGTTTACACAGGGGGTATGGCTACACCTTC,CASSLHRGYGYTF
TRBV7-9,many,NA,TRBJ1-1,TGTGCCAGCAGCTTCCCGGTAGAGAACACTGAAGCTTTCTTT,CASSFPVENTEAFF
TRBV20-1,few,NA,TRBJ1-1,TGCAGTGCTAGAGAACAGATTGAAGCTTTCTTT,CSAREQIEAFF